This T cell receptor beta chain was observed in a study of OX40 agonist ivuxolimab in advanced cancers. Study overall: The mean age was approximately 60 years, ranging from about 20 to 90, with about 87% of participants male.

Method: immunoSEQ multiplex PCR; TCRdb's copy keeps in-frame clones and lacks some. This sample has tens of thousands of clones, with roughly 86% found just once. Findings and limits, study-wide: Certain nonresponders additionally had low normalized T-cell clonal expansion. At 0.1 to 3.0 mg/kg and by week 6, clonal expansion occurred in CD4+ and CD8+ blood T cells. The antigen specificity of the peripheral T cells (those that were expanded) was not determined.

About this clone: Antigen specificity is unknown.

This CDR3 is 15 amino acids long. Trimming cost V 1 base and J 0 bases, with 9 bases left between them. CDR1 SNHLY and CDR2 FYNNEI come from the germline V gene. The TCR sequence derives from an adult with an advanced solid tumor such as melanoma, head and neck, liver or kidney cancer. The chain has TRBV2 and TRBJ1-1; D not resolved. The sample consisted of CD4+ or CD8+ T cells sorted from blood, taken in a trial of the OX40 agonist ivuxolimab. This chain's CDR3 is CASSEGGVMNTEAFF. Here the CDR3 DNA reads TGTGCCAGCAGTGAAGGTGGGGTCATGAACACTGAAGCTTTCTTT. Variable domain in full (rest from reference TRBV2 and TRBJ1-1): EPEVTQTPSHQVTQMGQEVILRCVPISNHLYFYWYRQILGQKVEFLVSFYNNEISEKSEIFDDQFSVERPDGSNFTLKIRSTKLEDSAMYFCASSEGGVMNTEAFFGQGTRLTVV.